This passage covers 22 T cell receptor beta chains from one sample sequenced in a study of T-cell reconstitution after alpha-beta-depleted transplantation in children. The library targeted TCRbeta and was prepared with unique molecular identifiers. TCRdb reprocessed the PCR reads with MiXCR, giving one entry per CDR3 protein. In the table there are about 240,000 distinct CDR3 sequences, roughly 25% of which are singletons. The sequencing used PBMCs, collected before TCRalphabeta/CD19-depleted stem cell transplant. The receptor source for this set is a girl aged 2 to 10 with Fanconi anemia, due to receive a stem cell transplant.

This clonotype was picked up a small number of times. This chain joins TRBV30 and TRBJ1-2; D might be TRBD1 (5 bases). V was pared by 4 bases and J by 1 base, with 7 bases between. The CDR3 covers 12 residues. Germline CDR1 GTSNPN, CDR2 SVGIG (reference sequence). The CDR3 bases are TGTGCCTGGAACCAGGGTAACTATGGCTACACCTTC. Translating it yields CAWNQGNYGYTF. Drawing the rest from reference TRBV30 and TRBJ1-2, the complete variable domain is SQTIHQWPATLVQPVGSPLSLECTVEGTSNPNLYWYRQAAGRGLQLLFYSVGIGQISSEVPQNLSASRPQDRQFILSSKKLLLSDSGFYLCAWNQGNYGYTFGSGTRLTVV.

This clonotype occurred many times. The chain employs TRBV3-1 and TRBJ2-7; D is undetermined. Germline CDR1 reads LGHDT; CDR2 reads YNNKEL (reference sequence). V shed 2 bases and J shed 0 bases, with 8 bases lying between them. The CDR3 has 14 residues. This CDR3 is CASSQSVSSYEQYF. The CDR3 DNA reads TGTGCCAGCAGCCAATCGGTGAGCTCCTACGAGCAGTACTTC.

The V and J genes are TRBV18 and TRBJ2-7; D is perhaps TRBD2 (5 bases). CDR3 length: 16 residues. Germline V gene sequence: CDR1 KGHSH, CDR2 LQKENI. V lost 0 bases and J 2 bases, leaving 14 bases between the germline ends. Written as DNA, the CDR3 is TGTGCCAGCTCACCACCTTCCGGGGTCCTTGCCTACGAGCAGTACTTC. It specifies CASSPPSGVLAYEQYF.

This clonotype was recorded many times. The chain recombines TRBV9 with TRBJ2-4, with D possibly matching TRBD2 (6 bases). The CDR3 is 12 residues long. V lost 4 bases and J lost 9, with 11 bases in between. Germline V gene sequence: CDR1 SGDLS, CDR2 YYNGEE. DNA for the CDR3: TGTGCCAGCAGCATGACTAGTCCCATTCAGTACTTC. Residues: CASSMTSPIQYF.

The V and J genes are TRBV12-3 or TRBV12-4 and TRBJ2-3; possibly TRBD1 for D (6 bases). Trimming took off 6 bases at V and 4 bases at J, with 11 bases between the two ends. This CDR3 is built from 13 residues. The CDR3 loop reads CASRIQGADTQYF. CDR3 coding DNA: TGTGCCAGCAGGATACAGGGAGCAGATACGCAGTATTTT.

This clonotype was seen repeatedly, ten times or more. V and J are TRBV29-1 and TRBJ2-2; 13 bases agree with TRBD2. Germline-derived CDR1 and CDR2 are SQVTM and ANQGSEA. The CDR3 loop spans 16 amino acids. The V and J ends lost 6 bases and 0 bases, in that order; junction bases with no gene match: 4. CDR3 nucleotide sequence: TGCAGCGTGGGACTAGCGGGGAAAGCGAACACCGGGGAGCTGTTTTTT. Encoded protein: CSVGLAGKANTGELFF.

This clonotype was found many times. The chain joins TRBV28 to TRBJ2-5; tentatively, D is TRBD2 (6 bases). Trimming removed 3 bases at V and 4 bases at J, with 15 bases between. The CDR3 runs to 15 residues. Germline CDR1 MDHEN, CDR2 SYDVKM. CDR3 sequence: CASSFRLGGLETQYF. Here the CDR3 DNA reads TGTGCCAGCAGTTTTAGACTAGGAGGGTTAGAGACCCAGTACTTC. The whole variable domain, filled in from reference TRBV28 and TRBJ2-5, reads DVKVTQSSRYLVKRTGEKVFLECVQDMDHENMFWYRQDPGLGLRLIYFSYDVKMKEKGDIPEGYSVSREKKERFSLILESASTNQTSMYLCASSFRLGGLETQYFGPGTRLLVL.

The V and J genes are TRBV5-1 and TRBJ2-1, with D perhaps matching TRBD2 (6 bases). V lost 5 bases and J lost 12, with 24 bases in between. The germline CDR1 and CDR2 sequences are SGHRS and YFSETQ. The CDR3 has 15 residues. The CDR3 DNA sequence: TGCGCCAGCAGTGGTCGGCGGGAATCTGTAGACGGGCAGTTCTTC. Protein product: CASSGRRESVDGQFF.

The V call is TRBV7-6, the J call TRBJ1-1; D is ambiguous. V lost 5 bases and J 1 base, leaving 11 bases between the germline ends. Germline V CDR1 and CDR2: SGHVS, FNYEAQ. The length of the CDR3 is 14 residues. CDR3 sequence: CASSPGRQNTEAFF. CDR3 DNA: TGTGCCAGCAGCCCTGGACGGCAGAACACTGAAGCTTTCTTT.

Ten or more counts support this clonotype. The J gene is TRBJ2-5, the V gene TRBV3-1; a weak D match, TRBD2 (6 bases). The CDR3 spans 16 residues. V lost 1 base and J 2 bases, leaving 14 bases between the germline ends. Germline V gives CDR1 LGHDT, CDR2 YNNKEL (reference sequence). The CDR3 DNA follows: TGTGCCAGCAGCCAAGTTACTAGCCTTTGGCAAGAGACCCAGTACTTC. Translated: CASSQVTSLWQETQYF.

This clonotype was seen more than once but under ten times. CDR3 nucleotide sequence: TGCAGTGCTAGAGGCCTCAACCTAGCTGCGTACGAGCAGTACTTC. It translates to CSARGLNLAAYEQYF. The chain is built from TRBV20-1 and TRBJ2-7, with a tentative D call TRBD2 (5 bases). Germline V gene sequence: CDR1 DFQATT, CDR2 SNEGSKA (reference sequence). The CDR3 sequence is 15 residues long. The V gene lost 1 base and the J gene lost 4 bases, with 17 bases spanning the gap.

This chain links TRBV20-1 with TRBJ2-2; a weak D match, TRBD1 (5 bases). There are 16 residues in the CDR3. The germline gives CDR1 DFQATT, CDR2 SNEGSKA (reference sequence). The V end was cut by 3 bases, the J end by 5 bases, with 19 bases between. Here the CDR3 DNA reads TGCAGTGCTAGGGAAGCTGGCAGGGTGGTTACCGGGGAGCTGTTTTTT. This sequence encodes CSAREAGRVVTGELFF.

This clonotype was seen repeatedly, ten times or more. The rearrangement joins TRBV29-1 to TRBJ2-5; 10 nucleotides align to TRBD1. J lost 2 bases, V lost 8 bases, and 2 bases had no gene match. Germline V gene data show CDR1 as SQVTM and CDR2 as ANQGSEA. The CDR3 loop spans 12 amino acids. The CDR3 loop is CSLGQGQETQYF. The CDR3, as DNA: TGCAGCCTGGGACAGGGGCAAGAGACCCAGTACTTC.

This clonotype appeared a few times. The CDR3 bases are TGTGCCAGCAGCTTAGCGAGCAGCAGAGAGACCCAGTACTTC. This encodes CASSLASSRETQYF. The chain recombines TRBV7-2 with TRBJ2-5; D is unresolved. Per germline, CDR1 SGHTA and CDR2 FQGNSA. The V end lost 0 bases, the J end lost 4 bases, and 9 bases lay between the germline ends. The CDR3 covers 14 residues.

The genes are TRBV7-6 and TRBJ2-2; a weak D match, TRBD1 (6 bases). The CDR3 is 16 residues long. CDR1 SGHVS and CDR2 FNYEAQ come from the germline V gene. The V gene lost 5 bases and the J gene lost 1 base, with 14 bases spanning the gap. CDR3 nucleotide sequence: TGTGCCAGCAGCACGCCCCGGGACAAGAACACCGGGGAGCTGTTTTTT. It translates to CASSTPRDKNTGELFF.

This clonotype turned up a few times. CDR3 nucleotides: TGTGCCAGCTCACCAAATTCGGCAGGTGCCTCCTACGAGCAGTACTTC. It is translated as CASSPNSAGASYEQYF. This chain uses TRBV18 with TRBJ2-7; D is unclear. V dropped 2 bases and J dropped 0 bases, with 14 bases sitting between them. CDR3 size: 16 residues. Germline lookup yields CDR1 KGHSH and CDR2 LQKENI.

Ten or more counts support this clonotype. This chain joins TRBV15 and TRBJ2-7; D unclear. Germline V gene sequence: CDR1 LNHNV, CDR2 YYDKDF (reference sequence). Trimming left V 3 bases short and J 6 bases short, with 6 bases between. The CDR3 runs 11 residues. The chain's CDR3 is CATSRTVEQYF. The CDR3 coding sequence is TGTGCCACCAGCAGGACGGTCGAGCAGTACTTC.

This chain links TRBV20-1 with TRBJ1-4; 8 bases align to TRBD1. Unmatched junction bases numbered 3, after V lost 1 base and J lost 8 bases. Looked up from germline, CDR1 is DFQATT and CDR2 is SNEGSKA (reference sequence). The CDR3 totals 13 residues. CDR3 nucleotide sequence: TGCAGTGCTAGAGGCTCAGGGGGCGAAAAACTGTTTTTT. Translating it yields CSARGSGGEKLFF.

This clonotype was counted at least ten times. The genes are TRBV7-6 and TRBJ2-2; D is undetermined. The germline V gene encodes CDR1 SGHVS and CDR2 FNYEAQ. CDR3 length: 17 amino acids. The V end lost 3 bases, the J end lost 0 bases, and 14 bases lay between the germline ends. The DNA of the CDR3 is TGTGCCAGCAGCTTTCTGGCCGTCGGTGCGAACACCGGGGAGCTGTTTTTT. This sequence encodes CASSFLAVGANTGELFF.

This sequence joins TRBV20-1 and TRBJ2-1, with D perhaps being TRBD1 or TRBD2 (5 bases each). Germline assignment: CDR1 DFQATT and CDR2 SNEGSKA (reference sequence). CDR3 length: 17 amino acids. Trimming took 5 bases from V and 2 from J, leaving 22 bases between them. The CDR3 protein is CSAGGRRVSYPYNEQFF. As DNA, the CDR3 is TGCAGTGCTGGGGGTCGGCGTGTCTCCTATCCCTACAATGAGCAGTTCTTC.

The gene calls are TRBV27 and TRBJ2-2, with 12 nucleotides matching TRBD2. Germline values: CDR1 MNHEY, CDR2 SMNVEV (reference sequence). J lost 6 bases, V lost 1 base, and 6 bases had no gene match. The CDR3 length is 17 residues. In DNA, the CDR3 is TGTGCCAGCAGTTTATTCACGAGACTAGCGGGGGCCGGGGAGCTGTTTTTT. Translated, it gives CASSLFTRLAGAGELFF.

This clonotype came up many times. This rearrangement joins TRBV29-1 to TRBJ2-7; 7 nucleotides agree with TRBD1. Trimming cost V 3 bases and J 1 base; bases outside gene matches: 3. The germline CDR1 and CDR2 sequences are SQVTM and ANQGSEA. The CDR3 has 13 amino acids. The CDR3 DNA follows: TGCAGCGTTGAGGGCAGGGGGTCCTACGAGCAGTACTTC. It specifies CSVEGRGSYEQYF.